The 23 T cell receptor beta chains below were found in one sample sequenced in a study of T cells expressing NK-cell markers. TCRdb re-called the 5' RACE reads; every CDR3 protein appears as one record, without DNA. The specimen's table records 300,000 to 500,000 distinct CDR3 sequences. Sequences were obtained from blood T cells: a sorted CD56 or NKG2C T cell subset, CD4+ or CD8+ T cells, or bulk PBMC T cells (not recorded which). Receptors originate from a woman aged 45 to 65 in good health.

The rearrangement joins TRBV29-1 to TRBJ2-2. Germline CDR1 is SQVTM and CDR2 is ANQGSEA. The CDR3 is 13 amino acids. CDR3 residues: CSVGEEITGELFF.

The genes are TRBV7-8 and TRBJ2-1; TCRdb lists TRBD2, though no DNA is available to test this call. The CDR3 extends over 17 amino acids. Germline values: CDR1 SGHVS, CDR2 FQNEAQ. The CDR3 loop is CASSLLSGRAYFHEQFF.

The gene calls are TRBV29-1 and TRBJ2-1; lacking DNA, the TRBD2 call made by TCRdb goes unchecked. The CDR3 consists of 13 residues. Germline loops: CDR1 SQVTM, CDR2 ANQGSEA. The CDR3 loop is CSVLRESHNEQFF.

The chain couples TRBV4-1 to TRBJ2-5; the D call of TRBD2 rests on TCRdb alone, since no DNA is present to check it. The germline V gene encodes CDR1 MGHRA and CDR2 YSYEKL. The CDR3 spans 17 residues. The chain's CDR3 is CASSQRTSGGYQETQYF.

The rearrangement joins TRBV5-5 to TRBJ2-7; there is no DNA to check the TCRdb D call of TRBD2. The CDR3 extends over 16 amino acids. Germline-derived CDR1 and CDR2 are SGHKS and YYEKEE (reference sequence). CDR3 protein: CASSPPEGPKEDEQYF.

This sequence joins TRBV2 and TRBJ1-5; as DNA is missing, the TRBD1 call by TCRdb cannot be tested. This CDR3 is 14 amino acids long. Germline V gene sequence: CDR1 SNHLY, CDR2 FYNNEI. The CDR3 region is CASSAGQSNQPQHF.

CDR3 amino acids: CASSSGPGTSNQPQHF. The chain joins TRBV12-3 or TRBV12-4 to TRBJ1-5; TCRdb reports TRBD1, a call that lacks DNA to check it against. The CDR3 loop spans 16 amino acids.

V is TRBV7-8 and J is TRBJ2-7; the D gene TCRdb calls, TRBD1, cannot be checked with no DNA. The CDR3 consists of 13 residues. Germline assignment: CDR1 SGHVS and CDR2 FQNEAQ. CDR3 protein: CASSASWDHEQYF.

The rearrangement joins TRBV9 to TRBJ2-7. This CDR3 is built from 14 residues. Germline loops: CDR1 SGDLS, CDR2 YYNGEE. CDR3 loop: CASSVGPLGYEQYF.

The genes are TRBV4-1 and TRBJ2-1; TCRdb proposes TRBD1, but this gene call is untestable without DNA. The CDR3 covers 13 residues. Per germline, CDR1 MGHRA and CDR2 YSYEKL. The CDR3 spells CASSQDRASIEFF.

The chain links TRBV20-1 to TRBJ1-4. The CDR3 runs to 11 residues. Germline loops: CDR1 DFQATT, CDR2 SNEGSKA (reference sequence). The chain's CDR3 is CSGGEDEKLFF.

The rearrangement joins TRBV4-2 to TRBJ2-2; TCRdb selects TRBD1, and the lack of DNA leaves this call unchecked. Germline CDR1 and CDR2: LGHNA and YNFKEQ. The CDR3 runs to 18 residues. CDR3 sequence: CASSPRLTGQGAAGELFF.

This chain connects TRBV29-1 to TRBJ2-1. The V gene's germline CDR1 is SQVTM and CDR2 ANQGSEA. There are 14 residues in the CDR3. The CDR3 protein is CSVEEVPSLNEQFF.

The chain links TRBV5-1 to TRBJ1-2. Looked up from germline, CDR1 is SGHRS and CDR2 is YFSETQ. The CDR3 sequence is 12 residues long. This CDR3 reads CASSLAGNGYTF. The full variable domain, completed using reference TRBV5-1 and TRBJ1-2, is KAGVTQTPRYLIKTRGQQVTLSCSPISGHRSVSWYQQTPGQGLQFLFEYFSETQRNKGNFPGRFSGRQFSNSRSEMNVSTLELGDSALYLCASSLAGNGYTFGSGTRLTVV.

J is TRBJ1-1 and V is TRBV12-3 or TRBV12-4; TCRdb proposes TRBD1, but this gene call is untestable without DNA. The CDR3 sequence is 14 residues long. The CDR3: CASSADRATFEAFF.

V is TRBV25-1 and J is TRBJ2-5; the D call from TCRdb, TRBD1, cannot be confirmed without DNA. The germline V gene has CDR1 MGHDK and CDR2 SYGVNS. CDR3 size: 15 residues. Here the CDR3 reads CASSEPDRYQETQYF.

The V and J genes are TRBV5-1 and TRBJ2-1; with no DNA, the TCRdb D assignment of TRBD2 cannot be verified. The CDR3 totals 17 residues. Germline CDR1 reads SGHRS; CDR2 reads YFSETQ. CDR3: CASSLTSTSGRANEQFF.

The gene calls are TRBV12-3 or TRBV12-4 and TRBJ1-5. This CDR3 contains 15 residues. The CDR3 region is CASSFVAGPNQPQHF.

The gene calls are TRBV5-1 and TRBJ1-2. The germline V gene encodes CDR1 SGHRS and CDR2 YFSETQ. CDR3 length: 13 amino acids. CDR3 in amino acids: CASSLGDAIGYTF.

The V gene is TRBV5-6, the J gene TRBJ2-3. The CDR3 is 13 residues long. Germline lookup yields CDR1 SGHDT and CDR2 YYEEEE. This CDR3 reads CASSQPDTDTQYF.

The chain couples TRBV5-6 to TRBJ2-1; there is no DNA to check the TCRdb D call of TRBD2. There are 15 residues in the CDR3. The germline gives CDR1 SGHDT, CDR2 YYEEEE. CDR3: CASSLKAGVVNEQFF.

The chain has TRBV4-1 and TRBJ2-7; as DNA is missing, the TRBD2 call by TCRdb cannot be tested. The length of the CDR3 is 15 residues. Germline V gene data show CDR1 as MGHRA and CDR2 as YSYEKL. CDR3 loop: CASSQFPGLDYEQYF.

This chain connects TRBV5-1 to TRBJ2-6; TCRdb gives TRBD2 as the D gene, but with no DNA this cannot be confirmed. Per germline, CDR1 SGHRS and CDR2 YFSETQ. The CDR3 loop spans 19 amino acids. CDR3 sequence: CASSLGWGRANLGANVLTF. Based on the CDR3 plus reference TRBV5-1 and TRBJ2-6, the full variable domain is KAGVTQTPRYLIKTRGQQVTLSCSPISGHRSVSWYQQTPGQGLQFLFEYFSETQRNKGNFPGRFSGRQFSNSRSEMNVSTLELGDSALYLCASSLGWGRANLGANVLTFGAGSRLTVL.